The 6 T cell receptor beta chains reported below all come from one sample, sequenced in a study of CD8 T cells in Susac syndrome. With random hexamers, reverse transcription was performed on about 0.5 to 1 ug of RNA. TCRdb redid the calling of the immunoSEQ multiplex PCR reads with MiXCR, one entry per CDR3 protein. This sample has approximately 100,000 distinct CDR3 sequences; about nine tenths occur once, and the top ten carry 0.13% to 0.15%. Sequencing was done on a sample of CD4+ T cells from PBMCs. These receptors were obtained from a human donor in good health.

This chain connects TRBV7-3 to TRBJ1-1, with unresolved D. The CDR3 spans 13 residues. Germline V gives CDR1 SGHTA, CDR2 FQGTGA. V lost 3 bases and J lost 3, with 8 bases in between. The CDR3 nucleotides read TGTGCCAGCAGCTTTGAGATGGACACTGAAGCTTTCTTT. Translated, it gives CASSFEMDTEAFF.

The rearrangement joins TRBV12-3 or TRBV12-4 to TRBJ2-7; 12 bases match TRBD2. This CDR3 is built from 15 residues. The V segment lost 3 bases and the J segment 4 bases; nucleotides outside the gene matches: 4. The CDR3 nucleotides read TGTGCCAGCAGTTTGTCACTAGCGGGGGGTTACGAGCAGTACTTC. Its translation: CASSLSLAGGYEQYF.

CDR3 protein: CASSVPLSTESTGELFF. As DNA, the CDR3 is TGCGCCAGCAGCGTACCCTTAAGCACGGAAAGCACCGGGGAGCTGTTTTTT. V usage is TRBV5-1 and J usage is TRBJ2-2; D is unclear. The CDR3 has 17 amino acids. Deletions cut 4 bases from V and 4 bases from J, with 20 bases between. Germline V gives CDR1 SGHRS, CDR2 YFSETQ.

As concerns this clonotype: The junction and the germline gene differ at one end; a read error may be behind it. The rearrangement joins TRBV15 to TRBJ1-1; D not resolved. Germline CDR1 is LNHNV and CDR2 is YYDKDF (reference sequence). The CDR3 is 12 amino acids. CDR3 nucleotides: TGTGCCACCAGCAGAGTACTCGGGCAGAGTCACTTT. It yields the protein CATSRVLGQSHF.

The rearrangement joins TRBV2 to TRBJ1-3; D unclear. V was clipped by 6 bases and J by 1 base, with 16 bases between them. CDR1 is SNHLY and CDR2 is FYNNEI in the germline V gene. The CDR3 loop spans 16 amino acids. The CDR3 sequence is CASRALLRGSGNTIYF. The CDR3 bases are TGTGCCAGCAGGGCGCTTTTACGGGGTTCTGGAAACACCATATATTTT.

In DNA, the CDR3 is TGCGCCAGCAGCCAAGATCTTAGGACCACAGGGAACTATGGCTACACCTTC. Translation gives CASSQDLRTTGNYGYTF. This rearrangement joins TRBV4-3 to TRBJ1-2; D perhaps matches TRBD1 (6 bases). Trimming pared 0 bases from V and 2 bases from J, leaving 16 bases between. Germline V CDR1 and CDR2: LGHNA, YSLEER. The CDR3 consists of 17 residues.